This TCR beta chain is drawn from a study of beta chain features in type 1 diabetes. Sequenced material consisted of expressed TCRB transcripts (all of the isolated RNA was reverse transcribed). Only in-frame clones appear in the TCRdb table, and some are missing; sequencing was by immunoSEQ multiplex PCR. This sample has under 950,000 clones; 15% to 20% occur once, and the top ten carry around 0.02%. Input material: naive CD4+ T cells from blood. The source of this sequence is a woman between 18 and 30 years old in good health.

The CDR3 here is CASTSGSVETQYF. As DNA, the CDR3 is TGTGCCAGTACGTCAGGGTCAGTAGAGACCCAGTACTTC. The chain joins TRBV6-5 to TRBJ2-5; possibly TRBD1 for D (5 bases). The CDR3 contains 13 residues. Between the trimmed V and J ends, which lost 9 bases and 4 bases, there was a span of 15 bases. Per germline, CDR1 MNHEY and CDR2 SVGAGI.